These 22 T cell receptor beta chains were sequenced from one sample in a study of CD8 T cells in ankylosing spondylitis. Points from the study as a whole: One TCR beta motif, made up of eight highly homologous variants, appeared characteristic of ankylosing spondylitis blood.

What these receptors recognize is not known. TCRdb itself ran the 5' RACE reads through MiXCR, one entry per CDR3 protein. This table has approximately 540,000 distinct CDR3 sequences, 10% to 15% appearing once. The sample comprised blood, either unsorted or a sorted T cell fraction (not recorded which). The origin of the receptors is a male donor with ankylosing spondylitis.

This sequence joins TRBV5-1 and TRBJ2-5, with 9 bases matching TRBD2. The CDR3 has 16 residues. Trimming took 3 bases from V and 3 from J; bases not matched to a gene: 9. Germline loops: CDR1 SGHRS, CDR2 YFSETQ. The DNA of the CDR3 is TGCGCCAGCAGCTCTCCCGGACTAGCGTCTAAAGAGACCCAGTACTTC. It encodes CASSSPGLASKETQYF.

This rearrangement joins TRBV7-2 to TRBJ1-1; the D gene is possibly TRBD1 (5 bases). Germline V lookup: CDR1 SGHTA, CDR2 FQGNSA. With 1 base removed from V and 4 bases from J, the gap between germline ends came to 16 bases. The CDR3 has 16 residues. CDR3 loop: CASSLVETATGTEAFF. CDR3 DNA sequence: TGTGCCAGCAGCTTAGTAGAGACAGCGACGGGCACTGAAGCTTTCTTT.

This chain joins TRBV12-3 or TRBV12-4 and TRBJ2-2, with 7 bases lining up with TRBD1. The CDR3 has 14 residues. V trimming: 0 bases; J trimming: 7 bases; junction bases outside the gene matches: 2. The DNA of the CDR3 is TGTGCCAGCAGTTTAGCGACAGGGATCGGGGAGCTGTTTTTT. The encoded protein is CASSLATGIGELFF.

This clonotype has only a few counts. V and J are TRBV27 and TRBJ2-7, with 9 bases aligning to TRBD2. Germline-derived CDR1 and CDR2 are MNHEY and SMNVEV (reference sequence). CDR3 length equals 17 residues. V lost 5 bases and J lost 2; bases outside the gene matches: 13. In nucleotides, the CDR3 is TGTGCCAGCAGTCCTAGACTAGCGGCCCACGTAGCCTACGAGCAGTACTTC. This gives the protein CASSPRLAAHVAYEQYF.

This clonotype was detected a few times. The chain carries TRBV19 and TRBJ2-7; 7 bases line up with TRBD2. The CDR3 length is 14 residues. The ends lost 2 bases at V and 0 bases at J; junction bases unmatched: 1. The germline V gene encodes CDR1 LNHDA and CDR2 SQIVND (reference sequence). CDR3 amino acids: CASSILADSYEQYF. CDR3 in DNA: TGTGCCAGTAGTATACTAGCGGACTCCTACGAGCAGTACTTC.

This chain uses TRBV5-1 with TRBJ2-7, with a possible D match to TRBD1 (5 bases). CDR3 length equals 13 residues. Germline CDR1 reads SGHRS; CDR2 reads YFSETQ. V was clipped by 1 base and J by 6 bases, with 11 bases between them. The CDR3 DNA reads as TGCGCCAGCAGCTTGCCAGGTCAGGGCGAGCAGTACTTC. The encoded protein is CASSLPGQGEQYF.

The chain uses TRBV20-1 and TRBJ1-1, with 10 positions matching TRBD1. Losses at the gene ends were 4 bases for V and 8 bases for J; bases not matched to a gene: 16. The CDR3 has 16 residues. Germline loops: CDR1 DFQATT, CDR2 SNEGSKA (reference sequence). CDR3 loop: CSAKDRDRGLVSEAFF. The CDR3 coding sequence is TGCAGTGCTAAGGACCGGGACAGGGGCCTAGTTTCAGAAGCTTTCTTT.

The chain joins TRBV11-2 to TRBJ1-4, with 7 nucleotides matching TRBD1. Germline loops: CDR1 SGHAT, CDR2 FQNNGV. The V gene end was trimmed by 4 bases and the J gene end by 6 bases; junction bases not matched to a gene: 2. The CDR3 runs 13 residues. The CDR3 loop is CASSWDSYEKLFF. The CDR3 DNA follows: TGTGCCAGCAGCTGGGACAGTTATGAAAAACTGTTTTTT.

The sample holds a few counts of this clonotype. This sequence joins TRBV20-1 and TRBJ2-7, with TRBD1 identical over 7 bases. The trim removed 4 bases at V and 3 bases at J, leaving 15 bases unmatched. The germline CDR1 and CDR2 sequences are DFQATT and SNEGSKA (reference sequence). The CDR3 covers 16 residues. In nucleotides, the CDR3 is TGCAGTGCTAAAAAACGTCCGGACAGGACCGTCTACGAGCAGTACTTC. Its protein is CSAKKRPDRTVYEQYF.

The count of this clonotype is one. The genes are TRBV20-1 and TRBJ2-7; no clear D gene. V was cut by 6 bases and J by 5 bases, with 11 bases left in between. The CDR3 runs 11 residues. Germline V gene sequence: CDR1 DFQATT, CDR2 SNEGSKA (reference sequence). The DNA for the CDR3 is TGCAGTGCGTTTTCTAGTGACGAGCAGTACTTC. This encodes CSAFSSDEQYF.

In its sample, this clonotype was seen a few times. The chain is built from TRBV7-8 and TRBJ1-1; possible D gene TRBD1, 6 bases. Germline V gene data show CDR1 as SGHVS and CDR2 as FQNEAQ. The V gene lost 7 bases and the J gene lost 0 bases, with 9 bases spanning the gap. The CDR3 is 13 residues long. This CDR3 reads CASNRVMNTEAFF. In nucleotides, the CDR3 is TGTGCCAGCAACAGGGTCATGAACACTGAAGCTTTCTTT.

This clonotype was found a few times. This chain joins TRBV19 and TRBJ2-3; 7 nucleotides agree with TRBD2. With 1 base clipped from V and 0 bases from J, the junction kept 7 bases outside the gene matches. The CDR3 is 17 amino acids. Germline lookup yields CDR1 LNHDA and CDR2 SQIVND (reference sequence). The CDR3 DNA reads TGTGCCAGTAGTATAGGTCCCCAGCGGGAAAGCACAGATACGCAGTATTTT. Its protein product is CASSIGPQRESTDTQYF.

The CDR3 DNA reads TGTGCCAGCGCGAGGTCAACAGCCTCTACAGATACGCAGTATTTT. Protein: CASARSTASTDTQYF. This chain uses TRBV27 with TRBJ2-3; D remains unclear. The CDR3 contains 15 residues. Per the germline V gene, CDR1 is MNHEY and CDR2 is SMNVEV (reference sequence). V lost 8 bases and J 3 bases, leaving 18 bases between the germline ends.

The chain couples TRBV3-1 to TRBJ2-1; weak D call: TRBD2 (5 bases). CDR1 is LGHDT, CDR2 YNNKEL, per germline (reference sequence). Trimming cost V 4 bases and J 5 bases, with 12 bases left between them. There are 14 residues in the CDR3. The CDR3 loop is CASSPWGVDNEQFF. CDR3 nucleotide sequence: TGTGCCAGCAGCCCCTGGGGAGTCGACAATGAGCAGTTCTTC.

This clonotype was picked up a small number of times. The rearrangement uses TRBV3-1 and TRBJ2-3; TRBD2 aligns across 7 bases. There are 18 residues in the CDR3. In germline, CDR1 is LGHDT, CDR2 YNNKEL (reference sequence). The junction had 16 bases not matched to a gene; V was cut back by 4 bases and J by 3 bases. CDR3 sequence reads: CASSPYIGAGESTDTQYF. The CDR3 region has the DNA TGTGCCAGCAGCCCCTACATAGGGGCGGGAGAGAGTACAGATACGCAGTATTTT.

CDR3 residues: CASSLDWQPWEARTDEQFF. The CDR3 DNA sequence: TGTGCCAGCAGCTTAGATTGGCAACCCTGGGAGGCCCGGACGGATGAGCAGTTCTTC. This chain connects TRBV11-1 to TRBJ2-1, with D possibly TRBD2 on 6 matching bases. This CDR3 comprises 19 residues. Germline CDR1 reads SGHAT; CDR2 reads FQDESV (reference sequence). Trimming took off 1 base at V and 8 bases at J, with 27 bases between the two ends.

This clonotype occurred many times. This rearrangement joins TRBV6-1 to TRBJ2-3; 9 bases are a match to TRBD2. Germline-derived CDR1 and CDR2 are MNHNS and SASEGT. This CDR3 is 14 amino acids long. J gave up 2 bases and V 7 bases, and 4 bases lay outside the gene matches. CDR3 amino acids: CASNRGRDTDTQYF. In DNA form, the CDR3 reads TGTGCCAGCAACCGCGGGAGGGACACAGATACGCAGTATTTT.

The genes are TRBV19 and TRBJ2-1; 9 bases line up with TRBD2. Trimming took 6 bases from V and 1 from J; bases not matched to a gene: 7. This CDR3 spans 16 amino acids. CDR1 is LNHDA, CDR2 SQIVND, per germline (reference sequence). The DNA of the CDR3 is TGTGCCAGTAGCTTATGGGCGGGAGGGTCCTACAATGAGCAGTTCTTC. Its protein product is CASSLWAGGSYNEQFF.

The DNA for the CDR3 is TGTGCCAGCAGTGACGGGGAACTTAGCGAGCAGTACGTC. This sequence encodes CASSDGELSEQYV. This chain links TRBV2 with TRBJ2-7; possible D gene TRBD2, 5 bases. Trimming cost V 3 bases and J 6 bases, with 12 bases left between them. This CDR3 spans 13 amino acids. Germline CDR1 and CDR2: SNHLY and FYNNEI.

This clonotype was seen more than once but under ten times. The rearrangement links TRBV5-1 to TRBJ2-3; 7 nucleotides line up with TRBD2. The CDR3 sequence is 17 residues long. Germline-derived CDR1 and CDR2 are SGHRS and YFSETQ. V lost 2 bases, J lost 3 bases, and 12 bases stayed unmatched. The CDR3 spells CASSLPSSGEGTDTQYF. The CDR3 nucleotides read TGCGCCAGCAGCTTACCATCATCGGGGGAGGGAACAGATACGCAGTATTTT. Filled out from reference TRBV5-1 and TRBJ2-3, the complete variable domain reads KAGVTQTPRYLIKTRGQQVTLSCSPISGHRSVSWYQQTPGQGLQFLFEYFSETQRNKGNFPGRFSGRQFSNSRSEMNVSTLELGDSALYLCASSLPSSGEGTDTQYFGPGTRLTVL.

The chain has TRBV7-6 and TRBJ2-1; 12 bases map to TRBD1. Trimming at V came to 2 bases and at J to 10 bases, leaving 9 bases not matched to a gene. Germline values: CDR1 SGHVS, CDR2 FNYEAQ. The CDR3 sequence is 16 residues long. The CDR3 loop reads CASSLTGTGGRREQFF. The CDR3, as DNA: TGTGCCAGCAGCTTAACCGGGACAGGGGGCCGGAGGGAGCAGTTCTTC.

The table lists this clonotype with a few counts. J is TRBJ1-2 and V is TRBV2; no definite D call. Germline CDR1 SNHLY, CDR2 FYNNEI. The V end was cut by 2 bases, the J end by 8 bases, with 6 bases between. The CDR3 is made up of 11 amino acids. The CDR3 protein is CASSETGGYTF. The CDR3 region has the DNA TGTGCCAGCAGTGAAACCGGGGGCTACACCTTC.